The clone carrying this T cell receptor (beta chain) was observed a handful of times. The antigen is unknown. This entry comes from a study of T cell repertoires in cytomegalovirus infection. The study's findings and limits: HLA-C-restricted TCR beta clonotypes specific for CMV led the ex vivo response.

V lost 8 bases, J lost 7 bases, and 18 bases lay in between. There are 14 residues in the CDR3. Germline CDR1 is MNHNS and CDR2 is SASEGT. MiXCR was run by TCRdb on the reads, yielding one entry per CDR3 protein. This sample carries 400,000 or so distinct CDR3 sequences, 15% to 20% of them seen once, and the ten largest clones take 8.5% to 10%. The sequence was collected from a human donor in good health (CMV status not recorded). Some clones in this sample may be carry-over from other donors' samples. The chain links TRBV6-1 to TRBJ2-1, with D possibly matching TRBD2 (6 bases). The specimen was PBMCs. CDR3: CASQGLGGMNEQFF. Here the CDR3 DNA reads TGTGCCAGCCAAGGACTTGGGGGGATGAATGAGCAGTTCTTC.